The clone carrying this T cell receptor beta chain was seen only a few times. Its cognate antigen is unknown. Germline CDR1 and CDR2: MGHRA and YSYEKL. The CDR3 covers 14 residues. V gave up 0 bases and J gave up 1 base, with 6 bases separating them. As it was prepared, the TCRbeta library received unique molecular identifiers. TCRdb called the PCR reads again in MiXCR, with one record for every CDR3 protein. The sample yields about 76,000 distinct CDR3 sequences, 14% seen once. The sample originates from a study of T-cell reconstitution after alpha-beta-depleted transplantation in children. Overall study findings and caveats: The origin of alpha-beta T cells about two months after transplant was reportedly several hundred expanded graft clones. The origin of high day-60 TCRbeta diversity in some patients lay in surviving recipient T cells and thymic progenitors. Hyperexpanded clones declined; after one year, newly produced T cells mostly supplied diversity.

The clonotype was recovered from a male patient aged 2 to 10 who had a stem cell transplant for acute lymphoblastic leukemia, so the T cells may come from the graft donor. The sequences come from PBMCs, mostly from graft donor cells, collected 180 days after TCRalphabeta/CD19-depleted stem cell transplant. The chain is built from TRBV4-1 and TRBJ1-2, with D unresolved. The CDR3 reads CASSQEADNYGYTF. The DNA of the CDR3 is TGCGCCAGCAGCCAAGAAGCAGATAACTATGGCTACACCTTC.